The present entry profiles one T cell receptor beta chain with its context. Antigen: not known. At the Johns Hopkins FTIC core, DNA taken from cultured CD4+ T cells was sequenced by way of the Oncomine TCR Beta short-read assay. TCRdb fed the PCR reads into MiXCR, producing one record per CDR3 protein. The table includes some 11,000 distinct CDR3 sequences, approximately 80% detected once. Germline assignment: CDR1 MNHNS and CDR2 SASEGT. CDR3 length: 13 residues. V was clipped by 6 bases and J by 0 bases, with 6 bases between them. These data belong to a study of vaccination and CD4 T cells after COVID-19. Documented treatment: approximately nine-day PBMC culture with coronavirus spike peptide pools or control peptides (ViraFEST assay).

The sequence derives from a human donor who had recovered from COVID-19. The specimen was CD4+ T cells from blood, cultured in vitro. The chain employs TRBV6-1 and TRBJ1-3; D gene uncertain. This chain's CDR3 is CASRQSSGNTIYF. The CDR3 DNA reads TGTGCCAGCAGACAAAGCTCTGGAAACACCATATATTTT.